The 2 T cell receptor beta chains presented below share a single source sample, sequenced in a study of cytomegalovirus exposure and HLA in healthy donors. 60 Vbeta and 13 Jbeta primers were used in PCR. Sequenced by immunoSEQ multiplex PCR; TCRdb stores in-frame clones only, minus some. Of 100,000 to 150,000 clones listed, approximately 80% are singletons. The specimen was PBMCs. Receptors originate from a boy aged 2 to 10 in good health and CMV-seronegative.

Notes on this clone: Other DNA sequences in the same sample also yield this CDR3. The rearrangement joins TRBV9 to TRBJ2-1, with 7 bases that match TRBD2. Trimming removed 5 bases from V and 0 bases from J; junction bases left unmatched: 5. This CDR3 comprises 15 residues. Germline CDR1 reads SGDLS; CDR2 reads YYNGEE. CDR3 bases: TGTGCCAGCAGGCCTAGCGGCAGCTCCTACAATGAGCAGTTCTTC. Translated, it gives CASRPSGSSYNEQFF. The full variable domain, its missing parts supplied by reference TRBV9 and TRBJ2-1, is DSGVTQTPKHLITATGQRVTLRCSPRSGDLSVYWYQQSLDQGLQFLIQYYNGEERAKGNILERFSAQQFPDLHSELNLSSLELGDSALYFCASRPSGSSYNEQFFGPGTRLTVL.

The gene calls are TRBV6-5 and TRBJ2-7; 7 bases are a match to TRBD2. CDR1 is MNHEY, CDR2 SVGAGI, per germline. V was clipped by 8 bases and J by 0 bases; unmatched bases: 10. The CDR3 extends over 15 amino acids. Written as DNA, the CDR3 is TGTGCCAGCCACCCGGCGGGGGAGAGCTCCTACGAGCAGTACTTC. Translation: CASHPAGESSYEQYF.